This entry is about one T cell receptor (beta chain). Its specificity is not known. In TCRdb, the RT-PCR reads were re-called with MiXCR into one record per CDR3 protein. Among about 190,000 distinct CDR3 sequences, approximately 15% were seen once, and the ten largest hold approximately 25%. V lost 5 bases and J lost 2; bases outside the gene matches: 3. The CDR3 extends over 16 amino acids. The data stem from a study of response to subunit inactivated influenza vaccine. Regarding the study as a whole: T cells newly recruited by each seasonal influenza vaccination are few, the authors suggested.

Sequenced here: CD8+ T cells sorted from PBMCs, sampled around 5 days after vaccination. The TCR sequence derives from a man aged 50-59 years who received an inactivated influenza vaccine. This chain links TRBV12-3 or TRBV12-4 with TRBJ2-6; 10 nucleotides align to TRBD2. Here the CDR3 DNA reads TGTGCCAGCAGTCCCGGACTAGCGGCTGGGGCCAACGTCCTGACTTTC. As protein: CASSPGLAAGANVLTF.